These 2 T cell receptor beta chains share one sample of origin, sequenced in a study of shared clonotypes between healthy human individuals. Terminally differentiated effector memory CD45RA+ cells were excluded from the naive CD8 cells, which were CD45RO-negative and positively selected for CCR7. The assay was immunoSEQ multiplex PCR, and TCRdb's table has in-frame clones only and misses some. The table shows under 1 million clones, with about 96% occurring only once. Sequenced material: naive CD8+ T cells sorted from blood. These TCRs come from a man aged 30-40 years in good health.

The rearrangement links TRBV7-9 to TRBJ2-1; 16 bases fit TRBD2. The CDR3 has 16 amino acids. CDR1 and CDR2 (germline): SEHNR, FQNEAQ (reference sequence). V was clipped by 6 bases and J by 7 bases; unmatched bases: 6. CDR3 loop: CASSGTSGRALNEQFF. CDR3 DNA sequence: TGTGCCAGCAGTGGGACTAGCGGGAGGGCCCTGAATGAGCAGTTCTTC.

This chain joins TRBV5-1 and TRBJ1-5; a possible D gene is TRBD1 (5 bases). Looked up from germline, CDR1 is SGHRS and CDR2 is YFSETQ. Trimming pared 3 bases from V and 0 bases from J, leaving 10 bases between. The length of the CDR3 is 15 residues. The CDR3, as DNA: TGCGCCAGCAGCTGGGGAGGGGTTAGCAATCAGCCCCAGCATTTT. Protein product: CASSWGGVSNQPQHF.